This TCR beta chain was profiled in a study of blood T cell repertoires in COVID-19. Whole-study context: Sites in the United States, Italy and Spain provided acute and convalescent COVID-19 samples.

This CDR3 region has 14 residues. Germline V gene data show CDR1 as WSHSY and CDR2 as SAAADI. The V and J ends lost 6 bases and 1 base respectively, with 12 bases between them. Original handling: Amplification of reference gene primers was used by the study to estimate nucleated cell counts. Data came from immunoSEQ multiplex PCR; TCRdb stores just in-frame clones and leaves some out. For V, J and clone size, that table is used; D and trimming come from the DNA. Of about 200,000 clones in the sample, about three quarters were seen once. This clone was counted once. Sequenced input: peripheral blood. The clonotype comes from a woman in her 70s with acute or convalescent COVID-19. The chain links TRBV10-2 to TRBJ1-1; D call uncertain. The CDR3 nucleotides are TGCGCCAGCAGCCCACAACGGGGGAACACTGAAGCTTTCTTT. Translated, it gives CASSPQRGNTEAFF.